The count of the clone carrying this T cell receptor (beta chain) is one. Its antigen is as yet unknown. The germline V gene has CDR1 MDHEN and CDR2 SYDVKM. The CDR3 is 16 residues long. V lost 1 base to trimming and J lost 7 bases, with 14 bases between them. The source of the sample is a study of shared clonotypes between healthy human individuals. Findings and caveats of the study: Non-shared clonotypes displayed generation probabilities falling below those of clonotypes present in all four donors. Larger richness was generally estimated for naive than memory subsets. Rarefaction analysis demonstrated incomplete sorted-subset sequencing notwithstanding large depth.

TCRdb's table, derived via immunoSEQ multiplex PCR, lists solely in-frame clones and lacks some. The repertoire holds approximately 980,000 clones, with roughly 72% as singletons. V is TRBV28 and J is TRBJ1-6, with D perhaps matching TRBD1 (5 bases). The sequenced sample was memory CD4+ T cells sorted from blood. Subset here: CD45RA-negative fraction. The receptor's source is a man between 18 and 29 years old in good health. The CDR3 reads CASSLSGGFGNSPLHF. CDR3 DNA sequence: TGTGCCAGCAGTTTATCGGGGGGTTTCGGAAATTCACCCCTCCACTTT.